This paragraph reports one T cell receptor beta chain. Trimming stripped 2 bases from V and 5 bases from J, with 6 bases between. The CDR3 sequence is 11 residues long. Germline V gene sequence: CDR1 GTSNPN, CDR2 SVGIG (reference sequence). This table comes from immunoSEQ multiplex PCR, and its TCRdb copy is limited to in-frame clones, with some not included. The sample shows fewer than 500,000 clones, approximately 90% of them seen only once. The sample is drawn from a study of blood T cell repertoires in COVID-19. As for the study in general: Material from acute and convalescent COVID-19 was sourced from the United States, Italy and Spain. The analysed material was cDNA or gDNA that came from T cells, B-cell-depleted T cells, or PBMCs.

What was sequenced was PBMCs or T cells enriched from blood (not recorded which). This receptor was taken from a woman between 18 and 30 years old who had recovered from COVID-19. The genes are TRBV30 and TRBJ1-1, with unresolved D. CDR3: CAWSFVTEAFF. As DNA, the CDR3 is TGTGCCTGGAGTTTCGTTACTGAAGCTTTCTTT.